This T cell receptor (beta chain) emerged from a study of blood T cell repertoires in COVID-19 (dated by TCRdb to 2019 to 2021). Regarding the research as a whole: Samples covering the acute and convalescent phases of COVID-19 were provided by collaborators in the United States, Italy and Spain. The prospective study material was composed of cDNA or gDNA derived from T cells, B-cell-depleted T cells, or PBMCs. Subjects who had been exposed to COVID-19, were actively infected with it, or had recovered from it provided the deeply sampled blood TCRbeta repertoires that made up the dataset. The repertoires were made available in a free public database intended to serve as a resource for research on the immune response to SARS-CoV-2. The samples were drawn from the first 160 participants of the ongoing ImmuneRACE study and from roughly 1,300 subjects provided by 6 global collaborators. Nearly every sample came with metadata listing a de-identified subject ID, COVID-19 status, age in years and sex. Where HLA class I and class II types were available, the types were taken from metadata supplied by the sample provider, not from assay-based typing.

Ends trimmed: V by 4 bases, J by 3 bases; bases unmatched to a gene: 8. CDR1 WNHNN and CDR2 SYGVQD are derived from the germline V gene (reference sequence). The CDR3 has 17 amino acids, counting the end cysteine and phenylalanine. Left in the record is the CDR3 DNA by itself, 51 bases read in frame from the first base. TCRbeta CDR3 regions were amplified from genomic DNA by means of the immunoSEQ Assay, a bias-controlled multiplex PCR. On the study's bioinformatics: The number of nucleated cells in each sample was estimated from the amplification of reference gene primers within the assay. To quantify the absolute abundance of each unique TCRbeta CDR3 rearrangement, sequence reads were collapsed and filtered. For each sample, productive Simpson clonality was calculated as the square root of Simpson's diversity index over productive rearrangements. TCRdb provides this immuneACCESS table in a form limited to in-frame rearrangements. Some clones are lacking; in checked studies, under half of them reflect an unresolved V gene, and why the rest are absent is not known. V, J and clone size reflect that table, while D and trimming were determined from the DNA. In all, the sample holds around 300,000 clones, and over 70% of those were seen once. Around 5% of the sample is in the top ten clones.

Broad study findings and their caveats: Clinical and demographic metadata were provided uncurated, with the amount varying by source and participant.

About this clone itself: What this receptor recognizes is not known. No much larger clonotype is one base removed from it; base qualities were not supplied.

In the prospective study, participants were roughly 18 to 95 years old, resided in about two dozen geographic areas of the United States, and were enrolled through a virtual design. In the prospective study, participants were assigned to cohorts based on the clinical history participants reported in a screening survey and a study questionnaire. Recovered participants in ImmuneRACE Cohort 3 were defined by two consecutive negative NP/OP PCR tests, clearance by a healthcare professional, or resolution of symptoms. In the prospective study, mobile phlebotomists collected whole blood, serum and a nasopharyngeal or oropharyngeal swab from each participant. Additional blood draws and questionnaires over a 2-month period could optionally be provided by prospective study participants. Before DNA extraction, prospective study blood samples were shipped either frozen or at room temperature.

This receptor was identified in a man under 40 who had recovered from COVID-19. The V and J genes are TRBV10-1 and TRBJ2-2; 10 bases in the junction line up with TRBD1. Sequencing was done on a sample of PBMCs or T cells enriched from blood (not recorded which). The CDR3 corresponds to CASSVSGDRGDTGELFF. The DNA reads as follows: TGCGCCAGCAGTGTTTCTGGGGACAGGGGTGACACCGGGGAGCTGTTTTTT.